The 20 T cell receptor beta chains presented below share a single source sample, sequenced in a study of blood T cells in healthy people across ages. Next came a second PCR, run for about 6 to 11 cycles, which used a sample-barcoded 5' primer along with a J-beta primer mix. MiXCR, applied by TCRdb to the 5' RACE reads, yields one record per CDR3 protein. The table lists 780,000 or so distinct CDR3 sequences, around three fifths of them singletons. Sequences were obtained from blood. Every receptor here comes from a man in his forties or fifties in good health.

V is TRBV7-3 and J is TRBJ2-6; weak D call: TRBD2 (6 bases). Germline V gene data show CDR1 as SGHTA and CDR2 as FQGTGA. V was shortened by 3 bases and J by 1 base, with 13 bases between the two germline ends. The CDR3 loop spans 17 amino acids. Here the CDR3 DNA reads TGTGCCAGCAGCTTCGTCTCGGGGACTTCTGGGGCCAACGTCCTGACTTTC. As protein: CASSFVSGTSGANVLTF.

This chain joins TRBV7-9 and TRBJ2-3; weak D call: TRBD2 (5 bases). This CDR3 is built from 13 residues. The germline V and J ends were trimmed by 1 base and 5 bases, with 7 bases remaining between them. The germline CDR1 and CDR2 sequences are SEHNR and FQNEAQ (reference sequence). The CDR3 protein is CASSLVEGDTQYF. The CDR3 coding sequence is TGTGCCAGCAGCTTAGTCGAGGGAGATACGCAGTATTTT.

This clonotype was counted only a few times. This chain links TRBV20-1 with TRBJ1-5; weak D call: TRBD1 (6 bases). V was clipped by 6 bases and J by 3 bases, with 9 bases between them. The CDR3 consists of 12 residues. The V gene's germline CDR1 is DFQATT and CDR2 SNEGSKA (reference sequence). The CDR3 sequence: CSARQVNQPQHF. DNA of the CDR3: TGCAGTGCGAGACAGGTCAATCAGCCCCAGCATTTT.

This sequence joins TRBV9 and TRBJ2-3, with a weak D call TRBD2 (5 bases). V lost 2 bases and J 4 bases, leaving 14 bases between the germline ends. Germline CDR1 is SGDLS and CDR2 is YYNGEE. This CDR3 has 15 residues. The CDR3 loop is CASSVLGLQADTQYF. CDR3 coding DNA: TGTGCCAGCAGCGTTTTAGGACTGCAGGCAGATACGCAGTATTTT. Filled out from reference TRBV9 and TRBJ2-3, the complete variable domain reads DSGVTQTPKHLITATGQRVTLRCSPRSGDLSVYWYQQSLDQGLQFLIQYYNGEERAKGNILERFSAQQFPDLHSELNLSSLELGDSALYFCASSVLGLQADTQYFGPGTRLTVL.

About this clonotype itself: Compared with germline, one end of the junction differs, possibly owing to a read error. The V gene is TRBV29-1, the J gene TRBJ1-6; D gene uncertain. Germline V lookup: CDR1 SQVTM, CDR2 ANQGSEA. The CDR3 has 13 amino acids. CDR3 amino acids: CSVEETMGSPLHF. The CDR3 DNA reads TGCAGCGTCGAAGAGACTATGGGTTCACCCCTCCACTTT.

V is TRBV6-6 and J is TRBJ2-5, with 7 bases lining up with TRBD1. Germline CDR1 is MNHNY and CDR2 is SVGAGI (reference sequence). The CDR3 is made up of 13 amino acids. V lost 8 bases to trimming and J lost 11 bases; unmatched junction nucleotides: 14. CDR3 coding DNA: TGTGCCAGCGGACAGACAGGGTCTGGAGAGCAGTACTTC. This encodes CASGQTGSGEQYF.

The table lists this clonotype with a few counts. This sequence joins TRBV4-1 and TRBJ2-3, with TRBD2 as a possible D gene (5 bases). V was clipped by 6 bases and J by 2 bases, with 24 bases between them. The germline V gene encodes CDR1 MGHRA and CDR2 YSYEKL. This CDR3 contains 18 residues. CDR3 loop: CASSPGSQARANTDTQYF. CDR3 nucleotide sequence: TGCGCCAGCAGTCCAGGTTCTCAGGCGAGGGCCAACACAGATACGCAGTATTTT.

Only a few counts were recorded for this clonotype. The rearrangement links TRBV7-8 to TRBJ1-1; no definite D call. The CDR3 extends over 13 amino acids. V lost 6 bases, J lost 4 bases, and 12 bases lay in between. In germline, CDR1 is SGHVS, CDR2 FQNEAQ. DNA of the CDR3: TGTGCCAGCAGTTCGGGGAGTGGCACTGAAGCTTTCTTT. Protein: CASSSGSGTEAFF. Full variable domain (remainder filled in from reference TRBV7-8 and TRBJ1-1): GAGVSQSPRYKVAKRGQDVALRCDPISGHVSLFWYQQALGQGPEFLTYFQNEAQLDKSGLPSDRFFAERPEGSVSTLKIQRTQQEDSAVYLCASSSGSGTEAFFGQGTRLTVV.

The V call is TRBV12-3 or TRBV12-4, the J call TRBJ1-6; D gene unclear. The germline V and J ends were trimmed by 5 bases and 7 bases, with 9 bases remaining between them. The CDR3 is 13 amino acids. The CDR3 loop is CASSTRENSPLHF. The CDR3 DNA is TGTGCCAGCAGTACCCGGGAAAATTCACCCCTCCACTTT.

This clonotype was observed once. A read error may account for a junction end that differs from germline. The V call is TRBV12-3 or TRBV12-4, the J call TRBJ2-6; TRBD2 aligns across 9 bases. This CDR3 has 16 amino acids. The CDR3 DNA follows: TGTGCCAGCAGCTTTAGCGGGAGATCCGGGGCCGACGTCCTGACTTTC. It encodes CASSFSGRSGADVLTF.

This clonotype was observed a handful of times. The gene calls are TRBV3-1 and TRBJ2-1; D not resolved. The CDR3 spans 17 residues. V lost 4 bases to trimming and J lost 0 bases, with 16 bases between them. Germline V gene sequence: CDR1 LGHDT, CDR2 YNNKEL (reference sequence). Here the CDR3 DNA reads TGTGCCAGCAGCCGGACCGTCACCATAAGCTCCTACAATGAGCAGTTCTTC. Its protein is CASSRTVTISSYNEQFF.

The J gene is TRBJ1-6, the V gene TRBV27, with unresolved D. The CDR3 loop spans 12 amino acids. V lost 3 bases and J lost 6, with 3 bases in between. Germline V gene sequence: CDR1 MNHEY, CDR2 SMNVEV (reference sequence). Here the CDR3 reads CASSFFNSPLHF. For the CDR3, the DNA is TGTGCCAGCAGTTTTTTTAATTCACCCCTCCACTTT.

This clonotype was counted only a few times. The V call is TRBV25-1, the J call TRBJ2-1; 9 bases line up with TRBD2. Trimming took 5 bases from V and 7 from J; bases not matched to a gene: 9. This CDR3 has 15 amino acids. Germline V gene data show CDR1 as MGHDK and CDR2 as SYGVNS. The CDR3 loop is CASSYGGGAVNEQFF. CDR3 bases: TGTGCCAGCAGTTATGGCGGGGGGGCTGTAAATGAGCAGTTCTTC.

The CDR3 loop is CASRTSGSNEQYF. CDR3 in DNA: TGTGCCAGCAGGACTAGCGGGAGCAACGAGCAGTACTTC. V usage is TRBV19 and J usage is TRBJ2-7, with 13 bases that match TRBD2. Germline CDR1 LNHDA, CDR2 SQIVND (reference sequence). J gave up 5 bases and V 9 bases, and 4 bases lay outside the gene matches. The CDR3 covers 13 residues.

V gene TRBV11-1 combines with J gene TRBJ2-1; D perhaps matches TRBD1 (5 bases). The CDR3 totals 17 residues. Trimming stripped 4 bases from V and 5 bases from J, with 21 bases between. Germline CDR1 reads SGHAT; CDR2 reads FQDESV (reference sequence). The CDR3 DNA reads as TGTGCCAGCAGCTCCATACCGGACATCGAAACTCACAATGAGCAGTTCTTC. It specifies CASSSIPDIETHNEQFF.

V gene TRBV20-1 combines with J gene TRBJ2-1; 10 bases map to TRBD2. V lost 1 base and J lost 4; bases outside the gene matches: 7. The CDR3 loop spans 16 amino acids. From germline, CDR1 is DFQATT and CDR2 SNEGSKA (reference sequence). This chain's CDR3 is CSARVPTSGLYNEQFF. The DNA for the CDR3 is TGCAGTGCTAGAGTCCCGACTAGCGGGTTATACAATGAGCAGTTCTTC.

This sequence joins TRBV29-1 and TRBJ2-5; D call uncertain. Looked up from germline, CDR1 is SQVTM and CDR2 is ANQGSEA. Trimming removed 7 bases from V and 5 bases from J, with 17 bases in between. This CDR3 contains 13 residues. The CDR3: CSGKDPQSETQYF. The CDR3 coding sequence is TGCAGCGGGAAGGACCCACAGAGTGAGACCCAGTACTTC.

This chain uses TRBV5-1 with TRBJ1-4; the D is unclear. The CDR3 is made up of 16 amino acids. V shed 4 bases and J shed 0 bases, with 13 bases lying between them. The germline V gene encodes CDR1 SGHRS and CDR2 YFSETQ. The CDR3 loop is CASSPLPSATNEKLFF. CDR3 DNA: TGCGCCAGCAGCCCACTTCCCAGCGCAACTAATGAAAAACTGTTTTTT.

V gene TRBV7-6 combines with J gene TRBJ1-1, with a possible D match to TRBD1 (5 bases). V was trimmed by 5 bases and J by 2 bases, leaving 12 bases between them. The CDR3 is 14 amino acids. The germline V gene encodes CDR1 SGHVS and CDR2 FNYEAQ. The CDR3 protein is CASSVTALNTEAFF. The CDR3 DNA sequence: TGTGCCAGCAGCGTGACAGCCCTAAACACTGAAGCTTTCTTT.

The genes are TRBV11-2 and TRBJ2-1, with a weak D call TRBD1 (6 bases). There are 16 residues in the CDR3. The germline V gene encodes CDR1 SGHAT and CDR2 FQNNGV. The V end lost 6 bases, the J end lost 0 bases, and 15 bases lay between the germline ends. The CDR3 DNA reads TGTGCCAGCAGAAGATTTCAGGGGTCCTCCTACAATGAGCAGTTCTTC. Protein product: CASRRFQGSSYNEQFF.